Below are 18 T cell receptor beta chains sequenced from a single sample in a study of T cells in Graves' hyperthyroidism and ophthalmopathy (dated by TCRdb to about 2019). The library came from multiplex PCR. Sequencer: Illumina HiSeq 2000. TCR beta CDR3 regions were amplified from RNA transcripts. The first round of RT-PCR for the TCR CDR3 was performed with the HTBI primer set and the Qiagen OneStep RT-PCR kit. In-frame beta chains were kept once TCRdb had trimmed the public reads at Q25 with fastp and called clones with MiXCR. For every CDR3 protein sequence, its rows merge into one entry that carries the most common genes and DNA. The sample profile shows hundreds of thousands of distinct CDR3 sequences; around 20% of them were found once. The leading ten clones occupy 16% of the sample. Material: blood. The source is a woman aged 45-60 years with Graves' hyperthyroidism that later progressed to Graves' ophthalmopathy.

This clonotype was seen many times. The J gene is TRBJ1-6, the V gene TRBV6-2 or TRBV6-3, with D possibly being TRBD1 (5 bases). CDR1 MNHEY and CDR2 SVGEGT come from the germline V gene. V shed 1 base and J shed 7 bases, with 8 bases lying between them. The CDR3 is 14 residues long. CDR3 loop: CASSYWGDNSPLHF. The CDR3 nucleotides are TGTGCCAGCAGTTACTGGGGGGACAATTCACCCCTCCACTTT.

The CDR3 DNA reads as TGTGCCAGCAGCTTAGAGGACACCGTCGAGCAGTACTTC. It translates to CASSLEDTVEQYF. The chain carries TRBV7-9 and TRBJ2-7, with TRBD1 as a possible D gene (5 bases). Germline values: CDR1 SEHNR, CDR2 FQNEAQ (reference sequence). V was cut by 1 base and J by 6 bases, with 10 bases left in between. There are 13 residues in the CDR3.

J is TRBJ1-1 and V is TRBV7-8; D call uncertain. This CDR3 contains 16 residues. The ends were cut back, 2 bases at V and 7 bases at J, with 20 bases in the middle. The V gene's germline CDR1 is SGHVS and CDR2 FQNEAQ. The chain's CDR3 is CASSLKYLMVTDEAFF. The DNA for the CDR3 is TGTGCCAGCAGCTTAAAGTATTTGATGGTAACAGATGAAGCTTTCTTT. Based on the CDR3 plus reference TRBV7-8 and TRBJ1-1, the full variable domain is GAGVSQSPRYKVAKRGQDVALRCDPISGHVSLFWYQQALGQGPEFLTYFQNEAQLDKSGLPSDRFFAERPEGSVSTLKIQRTQQEDSAVYLCASSLKYLMVTDEAFFGQGTRLTVV.

This clonotype was detected a few times. The chain uses TRBV7-2 and TRBJ2-1; TRBD1 is a possible D gene (5 bases). Germline V gene lookup returns CDR1 SGHTA and CDR2 FQGNSA. V was shortened by 3 bases and J by 6 bases, with 15 bases between the two germline ends. The CDR3 is made up of 15 amino acids. The CDR3 loop is CASSFPRGLPNEQFF. The CDR3 region has the DNA TGTGCCAGCAGCTTTCCTAGGGGATTACCCAATGAGCAGTTCTTC.

This clonotype has only a few counts. The rearrangement joins TRBV29-1 to TRBJ2-5, with 10 positions matching TRBD1. CDR1 SQVTM and CDR2 ANQGSEA come from the germline V gene. V lost 4 bases to trimming and J lost 4 bases; unmatched junction nucleotides: 9. The CDR3 extends over 15 amino acids. Here the CDR3 reads CSVASATGGAETQYF. Written as DNA, the CDR3 is TGCAGCGTTGCTTCCGCGACAGGGGGCGCAGAGACCCAGTACTTC.

This clonotype has at least ten counts. The chain carries TRBV20-1 and TRBJ1-5, with TRBD1 matching over 12 bases. Per germline, CDR1 DFQATT and CDR2 SNEGSKA (reference sequence). J gave up 0 bases and V 3 bases, and 9 bases lay outside the gene matches. This CDR3 is 18 amino acids long. The CDR3 DNA reads TGCAGTGCTAGTGCGCGGGACAGGGGGCGGTATAGCAATCAGCCCCAGCATTTT. Protein product: CSASARDRGRYSNQPQHF.

This clonotype was recorded at least ten times. The chain links TRBV30 to TRBJ2-5; 7 bases line up with TRBD2. Germline-derived CDR1 and CDR2 are GTSNPN and SVGIG (reference sequence). This CDR3 spans 13 amino acids. J lost 5 bases, V lost 3 bases, and 6 bases had no gene match. The CDR3 DNA follows: TGTGCCTGGAGGGAGCGGGGCGTCGAGACCCAGTACTTC. It is translated as CAWRERGVETQYF.

Many counts were recorded for this clonotype. This chain uses TRBV30 with TRBJ1-5; TRBD1 is a possible D gene (5 bases). Trimming stripped 0 bases from V and 7 bases from J, with 10 bases between. Germline V CDR1 and CDR2: GTSNPN, SVGIG (reference sequence). The CDR3 consists of 13 residues. CDR3 DNA: TGTGCCTGGAGTGTTCGGGGGAGACAGCCCCAGCATTTT. This gives the protein CAWSVRGRQPQHF.

The rearrangement links TRBV29-1 to TRBJ2-1, with a possible D match to TRBD2 (5 bases). Germline V gives CDR1 SQVTM, CDR2 ANQGSEA. The CDR3 totals 11 residues. The V and J ends lost 7 bases and 8 bases respectively, with 12 bases between them. The CDR3 region has the DNA TGCAGCGCCGGGATGGGTTATGAGCAGTTCTTC. Its protein is CSAGMGYEQFF.

At least ten counts were recorded for this clonotype. This rearrangement joins TRBV11-3 to TRBJ2-5; 12 bases are a match to TRBD1. Trimming at V came to 4 bases and at J to 4 bases, leaving 7 bases not matched to a gene. The CDR3 consists of 16 residues. Looked up from germline, CDR1 is SGHNT and CDR2 is YENEEA. The CDR3 bases are TGTGCCAGCAGCTGGGGGACAGGGGGCGTTTCAGAGACCCAGTACTTC. It yields the protein CASSWGTGGVSETQYF.

Ten or more counts support this clonotype. The chain employs TRBV6-5 and TRBJ2-7; D ambiguous. Trimming pared 2 bases from V and 3 bases from J, leaving 11 bases between. The germline V gene has CDR1 MNHEY and CDR2 SVGAGI. The CDR3 has 14 amino acids. CDR3 residues: CASSYLRTDYEQYF. The CDR3 bases are TGTGCCAGCAGTTACCTGAGGACCGACTACGAGCAGTACTTC.

CDR3 coding DNA: TGTGCCAGCATTCTCGCCGGGAACACTGAAGCTTTCTTT. Translation: CASILAGNTEAFF. This chain uses TRBV28 with TRBJ1-1; no clear D. From germline, CDR1 is MDHEN and CDR2 SYDVKM. V was cut by 7 bases and J by 1 base, with 10 bases left in between. This CDR3 region has 13 residues.

The V gene is TRBV3-1, the J gene TRBJ1-4; no clear D. CDR1 and CDR2 from the germline V gene are LGHDT and YNNKEL (reference sequence). Trimming stripped 1 base from V and 8 bases from J, with 11 bases between. This CDR3 region has 14 residues. In nucleotides, the CDR3 is TGTGCCAGCAGCCAAGGGGTCAGTCGGGAAAAACTGTTTTTT. It yields the protein CASSQGVSREKLFF.

The chain employs TRBV5-1 and TRBJ2-2, with 9 bases matching TRBD1. V shed 4 bases and J 7 bases; nucleotides not matched to a gene: 14. CDR1 is SGHRS, CDR2 YFSETQ, per germline. This CDR3 comprises 17 residues. CDR3 sequence: CASSHPRDRDSGGELFF. The CDR3 DNA is TGCGCCAGCAGCCACCCCCGGGACAGGGATAGTGGCGGGGAGCTGTTTTTT.

This clonotype showed up many times. The chain combines TRBV7-9 with TRBJ1-1; maybe TRBD1 (5 bases). The CDR3 is made up of 12 amino acids. Germline lookup yields CDR1 SEHNR and CDR2 FQNEAQ (reference sequence). V was clipped by 5 bases and J by 6 bases, with 10 bases between them. The CDR3 here is CASSGTPSEAFF. CDR3 DNA sequence: TGTGCCAGCAGCGGGACCCCTTCTGAAGCTTTCTTT. Filled out from reference TRBV7-9 and TRBJ1-1, the complete variable domain reads DTGVSQNPRHKITKRGQNVTFRCDPISEHNRLYWYRQTLGQGPEFLTYFQNEAQLEKSRLLSDRFSAERPKGSFSTLEIQRTEQGDSAMYLCASSGTPSEAFFGQGTRLTVV.

This clonotype occurred many times. The chain is built from TRBV3-1 and TRBJ1-4; the D gene is possibly TRBD1 (6 bases). Trimming took 3 bases from V and 6 from J, leaving 11 bases between them. The CDR3 sequence is 14 residues long. From germline, CDR1 is LGHDT and CDR2 YNNKEL (reference sequence). The CDR3 spells CASSQRTAYEKLFF. The CDR3 DNA is TGTGCCAGCAGCCAGAGGACAGCGTATGAAAAACTGTTTTTT.

This rearrangement joins TRBV20-1 to TRBJ2-2; 8 bases map to TRBD2. The V gene end was trimmed by 1 base and the J gene end by 1 base; junction bases not matched to a gene: 8. The germline gives CDR1 DFQATT, CDR2 SNEGSKA (reference sequence). The CDR3 has 17 amino acids. CDR3 sequence reads: CSARVLKRGRNTGELFF. For the CDR3, the DNA is TGCAGTGCTAGAGTCTTGAAGCGGGGGAGGAACACCGGGGAGCTGTTTTTT.

This chain connects TRBV7-2 to TRBJ1-2; D not certain. Germline V lookup: CDR1 SGHTA, CDR2 FQGNSA. Trimming stripped 3 bases from V and 4 bases from J, with 6 bases between. The CDR3 is 12 residues long. This CDR3 is CASSFGIYGYTF. CDR3 nucleotides: TGTGCCAGCAGCTTCGGCATCTATGGCTACACCTTC.